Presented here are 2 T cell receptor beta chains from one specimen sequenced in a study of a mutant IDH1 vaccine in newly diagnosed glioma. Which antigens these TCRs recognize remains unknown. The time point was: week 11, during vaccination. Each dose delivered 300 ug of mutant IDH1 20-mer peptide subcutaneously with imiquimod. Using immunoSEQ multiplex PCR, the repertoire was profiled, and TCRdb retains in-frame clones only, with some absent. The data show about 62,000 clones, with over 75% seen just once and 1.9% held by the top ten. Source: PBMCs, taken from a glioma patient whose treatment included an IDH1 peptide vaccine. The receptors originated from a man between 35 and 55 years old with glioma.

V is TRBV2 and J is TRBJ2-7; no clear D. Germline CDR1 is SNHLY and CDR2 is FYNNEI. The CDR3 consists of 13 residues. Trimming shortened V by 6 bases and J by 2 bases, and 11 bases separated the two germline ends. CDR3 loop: CASRPPGPYEQYV. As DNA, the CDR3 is TGTGCCAGCAGACCTCCCGGCCCCTACGAGCAGTACGTC.

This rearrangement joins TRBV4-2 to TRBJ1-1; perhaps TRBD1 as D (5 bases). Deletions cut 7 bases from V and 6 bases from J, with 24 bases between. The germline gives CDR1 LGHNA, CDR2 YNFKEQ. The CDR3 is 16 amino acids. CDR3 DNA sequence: TGTGCCAGCACCCAGAGTACCGATCGGATGGGGCCTGAAGCTTTCTTT. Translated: CASTQSTDRMGPEAFF.